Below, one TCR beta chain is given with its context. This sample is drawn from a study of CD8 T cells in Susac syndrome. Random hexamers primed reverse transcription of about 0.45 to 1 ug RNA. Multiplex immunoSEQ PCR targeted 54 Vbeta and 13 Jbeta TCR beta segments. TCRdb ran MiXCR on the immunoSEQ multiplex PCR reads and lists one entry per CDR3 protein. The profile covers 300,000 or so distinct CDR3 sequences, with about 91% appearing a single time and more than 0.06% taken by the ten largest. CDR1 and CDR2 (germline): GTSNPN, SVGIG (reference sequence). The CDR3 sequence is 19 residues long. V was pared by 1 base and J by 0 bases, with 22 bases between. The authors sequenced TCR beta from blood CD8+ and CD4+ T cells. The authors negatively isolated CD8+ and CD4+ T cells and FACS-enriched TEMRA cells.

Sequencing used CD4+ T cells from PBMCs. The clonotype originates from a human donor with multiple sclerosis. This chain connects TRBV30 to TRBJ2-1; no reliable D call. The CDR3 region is CAWSAFYTLRASSYNEQFF. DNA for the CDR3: TGTGCCTGGAGTGCTTTCTACACTTTAAGGGCCTCCTCCTACAATGAGCAGTTCTTC. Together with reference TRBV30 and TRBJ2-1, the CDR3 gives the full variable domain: SQTIHQWPATLVQPVGSPLSLECTVEGTSNPNLYWYRQAAGRGLQLLFYSVGIGQISSEVPQNLSASRPQDRQFILSSKKLLLSDSGFYLCAWSAFYTLRASSYNEQFFGPGTRLTVL.